This is a list of T cell receptor beta chains from one sample in a study of identical twins. Each CDR3 protein is one row after TCRdb ran MiXCR on the 5' RACE reads. The sample consists of roughly 720,000 distinct CDR3 sequences, roughly 18% of them appearing once. This same sample was also taken into another study, of T cells expressing NK-cell markers.

Sequencing was performed on PBMCs. The receptors come from a woman under 30 in good health. CDR3s include the opening cysteine and the closing phenylalanine or tryptophan. The D gene is left open where the match is weak. Rows may omit the clone size; those that give it use once, few, many or a size class.

cdr3_nt cdr3_aa d_call cdr3_length v_call clone_size j_call
TGTGCCAGCAGCCCACAGGGTTTAGGTTATGAGCAGTTCTTC CASSPQGLGYEQFF NA 14 TRBV7-9 few TRBJ2-1
TGTGCCAGCAGCTTTGCGGGGGGTGAGGTCGATACGCAGTATTTT CASSFAGGEVDTQYF TRBD2 15 TRBV7-6 NA TRBJ2-3
TGCAGTTTCCTGAGACTAAGCGGGGCCTCCTACGAGCAGTACTTC CSFLRLSGASYEQYF TRBD2 15 TRBV20-1 few TRBJ2-7
TGCAGTGTGGCGGGGGATTCAGATACGCAGTATTTT CSVAGDSDTQYF TRBD2 12 TRBV20-1 few TRBJ2-3
TGCGCCAGCCACGACAGGGGACTCACAGATACGCAGTATTTT CASHDRGLTDTQYF TRBD1 14 TRBV5-1 few TRBJ2-3
TGCAGTGCTAGAGTATCAGGATATAGCAATCAGCCCCAGCATTTT CSARVSGYSNQPQHF NA 15 TRBV20-1 few TRBJ1-5
TGTGCCAGCAGCTCTGTACTAGCGGGTGGGACCGGGGAGCTGTTTTTT CASSSVLAGGTGELFF TRBD2 16 TRBV7-6 once TRBJ2-2
TGTGCCAGCAGCTTAGTGGCCGGGGCTGTCGAGACCCAGTACTTC CASSLVAGAVETQYF NA 15 TRBV7-9 NA TRBJ2-5
TGTGCCAGCAGTTACTCGGCTCAGTACACTGAAGCTTTCTTT CASSYSAQYTEAFF NA 14 TRBV6-2/TRBV6-3 NA TRBJ1-1
TGTGCCAGCAGAGCGGGACATCGGGGCGAGCAGTACTTC CASRAGHRGEQYF NA 13 TRBV12-3/TRBV12-4 few TRBJ2-7
TGCAGTGCTACCCCGGGGACAGGACGCAATCAGCCCCAGCATTTT CSATPGTGRNQPQHF TRBD1 15 TRBV20-1 few TRBJ1-5
TGTGCCAGCAGTGGGAGGACTCTTCACGCCGGTGGCTACACCTTC CASSGRTLHAGGYTF NA 15 TRBV6-1 few TRBJ1-2
TGTGCCAGCAGTTACGTAAGCGTTGGAGTACGCGAGCAGTACTTC CASSYVSVGVREQYF NA 15 TRBV6-5 few TRBJ2-7
TGCAGTGCTAGAGATTACGGCGCCACAGATACGCAGTATTTT CSARDYGATDTQYF NA 14 TRBV20-1 NA TRBJ2-3
TGTGCCAGCAGCGTAGTTGGGGGGCGGGGGGCCAACGTCCTGACTTTC CASSVVGGRGANVLTF NA 16 TRBV9 NA TRBJ2-6